These T cell receptor beta chains were read from a single sample in a study of OX40 agonist ivuxolimab in advanced cancers. Here immunoSEQ multiplex PCR was the method, and the copy in TCRdb shows in-frame clones only, minus some. The sample lists tens of thousands of clones; about 91% were seen once. Specimen: CD4+ or CD8+ T cells sorted from blood, collected in a trial of the OX40 agonist ivuxolimab. All receptors derive from an adult with an advanced solid tumor such as melanoma, head and neck, liver or kidney cancer. Each CDR3 is given with its conserved first and last residue. D genes are given only for firm matches. Size is stated for part of the rows, as once, few or many counts, or as a class when the clone is expanded.

clone size,J gene,V gene,D gene,CDR3 DNA,CDR3 protein
-,TRBJ2-7,TRBV28,TRBD1,TGTGCCAGCAGTTACCCACAGGGGAGTTCCTACGAGCAGTACTTC,CASSYPQGSSYEQYF
-,TRBJ2-3,TRBV5-8,-,TGTGCCAGCAGCTTTCGTGGGACCCCAGGGGCAGATACGCAGTATTTT,CASSFRGTPGADTQYF
once,TRBJ2-5,TRBV5-4,-,TGTGCCAGCAGCTCCCCTCTGGCGACCCAGATCCAAAAAGAGACCCAGTACTTC,CASSSPLATQIQKETQYF
-,TRBJ2-5,TRBV2,-,TGTGCCAGCGGTAGGGCAGGGTCGAAGACCCAGTACTTC,CASGRAGSKTQYF
-,TRBJ2-3,TRBV5-4,-,TGTGCCAGCAGCTTGGCTGCAGATACGCAGTATTTT,CASSLAADTQYF
-,TRBJ1-1,TRBV30,-,TGTGCCTGGGCGTGGGGAAGGAACACTGAAGCTTTCTTT,CAWAWGRNTEAFF
-,TRBJ1-5,TRBV10-3,TRBD1,TGTGCCATCAGCGAGGGACAGTTTAAGCAGCCCCAGCATTTT,CAISEGQFKQPQHF
-,TRBJ2-1,TRBV19,-,TGTGCCAGTAGTATAGGCAGGTATCGGTACAATGAGCAGTTCTTC,CASSIGRYRYNEQFF
-,TRBJ2-5,TRBV5-1,-,TGCGCCAGCAGCGGAACAGCGCAAGAGACCCAGTACTTC,CASSGTAQETQYF
-,TRBJ2-5,TRBV4-1,-,TGCGCCAGCAGCCAAGATCGGTTTCAGGGGGGAGAGACCCAGTACTTC,CASSQDRFQGGETQYF
-,TRBJ1-5,TRBV6-1,-,TGTGCCAGCAGTGGACCGGGACCCCAGCATTTT,CASSGPGPQHF
-,TRBJ2-7,TRBV7-2,-,TGTGCCAGCAGCTTAGCGGAGTCCTACGAGCAGTACTTC,CASSLAESYEQYF
-,TRBJ2-2,TRBV6-1,-,TGTGCCAGCAGCCCCGGGACACATCTCACCGGGGAGCTGTTTTTT,CASSPGTHLTGELFF